Shown below are 12 T cell receptor beta chains from a single sample sequenced in a study of OX40 agonist ivuxolimab in advanced cancers. Sequenced by immunoSEQ multiplex PCR; TCRdb stores in-frame clones only, minus some. Counted here are over 65,000 clones, roughly 92% occurring once; the ten biggest clones make up approximately 9.9%. Sample: CD4+ or CD8+ T cells sorted from blood, taken in a trial of the OX40 agonist ivuxolimab. Source of these receptors: an adult with an advanced solid tumor such as melanoma, head and neck, liver or kidney cancer.

The J gene is TRBJ2-7, the V gene TRBV2, with 12 positions matching TRBD2. The CDR3 extends over 14 amino acids. V shed 9 bases and J 3 bases; nucleotides not matched to a gene: 6. Germline V CDR1 and CDR2: SNHLY, FYNNEI. The DNA of the CDR3 is TGTGCCAGTAAGACTAGCGGGGGACACTACGAGCAGTACTTC. Encoded protein: CASKTSGGHYEQYF.

This clone was detected only once. CDR3 in DNA: TGTGCCAGCAGCTTAGGGACTAGCGGGGGCCCCTTAGAGGCGCAGTATTTT. The encoded protein is CASSLGTSGGPLEAQYF. This sequence joins TRBV7-2 and TRBJ2-3; 13 bases map to TRBD2. The CDR3 length is 17 residues. V lost 1 base, J lost 10 bases, and 11 bases stayed unmatched. Germline V gives CDR1 SGHTA, CDR2 FQGNSA.

The V gene is TRBV27, the J gene TRBJ1-2; 10 bases are a match to TRBD1. Trimming cost V 3 bases and J 2 bases; bases outside gene matches: 6. Germline lookup yields CDR1 MNHEY and CDR2 SMNVEV (reference sequence). The CDR3 is 16 amino acids. The CDR3 loop is CASSLTGQGGNYGYTF. The CDR3 nucleotides read TGTGCCAGCAGTTTGACTGGACAGGGGGGGAACTATGGCTACACCTTC.

The chain has TRBV6-1 and TRBJ2-5; D is possibly TRBD1 or TRBD2 (6 bases each). Germline V lookup: CDR1 MNHNS, CDR2 SASEGT. V was pared by 10 bases and J by 0 bases, with 18 bases between. This CDR3 contains 15 residues. The CDR3 region is CATLLEGVYQETQYF. The CDR3 DNA reads TGTGCCACCTTATTGGAGGGGGTCTACCAAGAGACCCAGTACTTC.

This clone was counted once. V usage is TRBV5-1 and J usage is TRBJ2-7; 8 bases align to TRBD1. V was pared by 3 bases and J by 2 bases, with 13 bases of the junction left unmatched. CDR3 length: 17 amino acids. Germline V gene sequence: CDR1 SGHRS, CDR2 YFSETQ. The CDR3, as DNA: TGCGCCAGCAGCTACGTCCTCTCAGACAGGGGTACCTACGAGCAGTACTTC. Protein: CASSYVLSDRGTYEQYF.

The J gene is TRBJ1-2, the V gene TRBV29-1, with a weak D call TRBD1 (6 bases). Deletions cut 7 bases from V and 4 bases from J, with 16 bases between. The germline V gene encodes CDR1 SQVTM and CDR2 ANQGSEA. This CDR3 contains 13 residues. The CDR3 loop is CSGKAGEGYGYTF. In DNA form, the CDR3 reads TGCAGCGGCAAGGCAGGGGAGGGCTATGGCTACACCTTC.

The V call is TRBV6-8, the J call TRBJ2-3; D not resolved. The V and J ends lost 8 bases and 2 bases respectively, with 11 bases between them. CDR3 size: 13 residues. The germline V gene encodes CDR1 MNHGY and CDR2 SAAAGT. The CDR3 sequence is CASSPDATDTQYF. The CDR3, as DNA: TGTGCCAGCTCCCCGGACGCCACAGATACGCAGTATTTT.

The chain couples TRBV12-5 to TRBJ2-5; TRBD2 is a possible D gene (7 bases). V lost 7 bases and J lost 10, with 19 bases in between. The CDR3 loop spans 13 amino acids. Per germline, CDR1 LGHNT and CDR2 FRNRAP. The CDR3 region is CASEGDYGHDQYF. For the CDR3, the DNA is TGTGCTAGTGAGGGGGACTACGGCCATGACCAGTACTTC.

This clone was seen ten or more times. This chain links TRBV9 with TRBJ2-3, with 14 bases matching TRBD2. CDR3 size: 17 residues. V was pared by 3 bases and J by 8 bases, with 11 bases of the junction left unmatched. Per germline, CDR1 SGDLS and CDR2 YYNGEE. The CDR3 region is CASSDLGLAGARATQYF. The DNA for the CDR3 is TGTGCCAGCAGCGACTTGGGACTAGCGGGGGCACGGGCTACGCAGTATTTT.

V gene TRBV21-1 combines with J gene TRBJ2-7; the table's TRBD1 call for D was not verified on the DNA. TRBV21-1 is listed as a pseudogene. The CDR3 contains 16 residues. The CDR3 sequence: CASSKASAPGHYEQYF. Here the CDR3 DNA reads TGTGCCAGCAGCAAAGCAAGTGCCCCGGGACACTACGAGCAGTACTTC.

V gene TRBV2 combines with J gene TRBJ2-6; unclear D gene. The CDR3 runs 15 residues. V was trimmed by 5 bases and J by 0 bases, leaving 8 bases between them. Germline V gene sequence: CDR1 SNHLY, CDR2 FYNNEI. The CDR3: CASSRLSSGANVLTF. The CDR3 bases are TGTGCCAGCAGTAGACTGAGCTCTGGGGCCAACGTCCTGACTTTC.

The chain recombines TRBV6-5 with TRBJ2-7; D possibly corresponds to TRBD2 (5 bases). Germline V gives CDR1 MNHEY, CDR2 SVGAGI. Trimming took 2 bases from V and 5 from J, leaving 10 bases between them. This CDR3 region has 13 residues. CDR3 nucleotides: TGTGCCAGCAGTTACGCAGAGGGCCACGAGCAGTACTTC. Residues: CASSYAEGHEQYF.